This T cell receptor (beta chain) came from a study of response to subunit inactivated influenza vaccine. TCRdb ran MiXCR on the RT-PCR reads and lists one entry per CDR3 protein. This table has around 710,000 distinct CDR3 sequences, over 11% appearing once. Study findings and constraints: The authors suggested that few new T cells are recruited per seasonal influenza vaccination.

Germline CDR1 reads DFQATT; CDR2 reads SNEGSKA (reference sequence). The CDR3 totals 15 residues. Trimming took off 0 bases at V and 6 bases at J, with 14 bases between the two ends. As to this clonotype: Its antigen is unknown.

This receptor was obtained from a man in his forties or fifties who received an inactivated influenza vaccine. The source was PBMCs from blood, collected 14 days before vaccination. The chain links TRBV20-1 to TRBJ2-2; D is perhaps TRBD1 or TRBD2 (5 bases each). In nucleotides, the CDR3 is TGCAGTGCTAGAGAACCGGGACGACAAGCCGGGGAGCTGTTTTTT. It yields the protein CSAREPGRQAGELFF.